These 4 T cell receptor beta chains originate from one sample sequenced in a study of blood T cell repertoires in COVID-19. Measured with immunoSEQ multiplex PCR; TCRdb has only the in-frame clones, and not every one. The table lists hundreds of thousands of clones, around 84% of them singletons. Input material: PBMCs or T cells enriched from blood (not recorded which). All receptors come from a man aged 35-49 years who had recovered from COVID-19.

The V call is TRBV2, the J call TRBJ1-6; D uncertain. Germline V gene lookup returns CDR1 SNHLY and CDR2 FYNNEI. The ends were cut back, 3 bases at V and 8 bases at J, with 8 bases in the middle. The length of the CDR3 is 13 residues. The CDR3 sequence is CASSENGDSPLHF. The CDR3 bases are TGTGCCAGCAGTGAGAACGGGGATTCACCCCTCCACTTT.

This sequence joins TRBV5-1 and TRBJ2-7; 9 nucleotides agree with TRBD1. CDR1 SGHRS and CDR2 YFSETQ come from the germline V gene. The CDR3 runs 16 residues. With 4 bases clipped from V and 2 bases from J, the junction kept 10 bases outside the gene matches. CDR3 sequence reads: CASSTKTGGETYEQYF. CDR3 sequence (DNA): TGCGCCAGCAGCACTAAGACAGGGGGAGAAACCTACGAGCAGTACTTC.

The chain is built from TRBV27 and TRBJ2-7, with TRBD2 identical over 13 bases. CDR1 and CDR2 from the germline V gene are MNHEY and SMNVEV (reference sequence). V was pared by 3 bases and J by 0 bases, with 5 bases of the junction left unmatched. The CDR3 totals 17 residues. CDR3 protein: CASSFSTSGRFSYEQYF. The CDR3 DNA follows: TGTGCCAGCAGTTTCTCGACTAGCGGGAGGTTCTCCTACGAGCAGTACTTC.

CDR3 nucleotides: TGTGCCTGGAGCCCTTCGGGACAGCTGAACTACGAGCAGTACTTC. This codes for CAWSPSGQLNYEQYF. This chain connects TRBV30 to TRBJ2-7; 7 bases match TRBD1. Germline lookup yields CDR1 GTSNPN and CDR2 SVGIG (reference sequence). Trimming cost V 3 bases and J 3 bases; bases outside gene matches: 11. CDR3 length: 15 residues.